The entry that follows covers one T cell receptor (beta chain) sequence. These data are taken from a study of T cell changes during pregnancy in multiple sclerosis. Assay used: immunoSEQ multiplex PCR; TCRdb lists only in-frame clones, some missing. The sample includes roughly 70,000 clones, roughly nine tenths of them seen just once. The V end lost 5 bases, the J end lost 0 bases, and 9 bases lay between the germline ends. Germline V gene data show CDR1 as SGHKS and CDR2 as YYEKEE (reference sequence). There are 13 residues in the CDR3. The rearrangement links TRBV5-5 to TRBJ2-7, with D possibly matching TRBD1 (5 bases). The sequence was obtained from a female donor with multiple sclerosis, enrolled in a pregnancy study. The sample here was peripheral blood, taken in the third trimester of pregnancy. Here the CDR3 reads CASRTGSSYEQYF. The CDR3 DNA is TGTGCCAGCAGAACAGGTAGCTCCTACGAGCAGTACTTC.